This T cell receptor (beta chain) was captured by sequencing in a study of T-cell memory formation after mild COVID-19 (TCRdb year 2021). Background for the entire study: TCR sequence clusters from the two donors were largely donor specific. Longitudinal TCRalpha and TCRbeta repertoire sequencing tracked T-cell clones expanding and contracting after mild COVID-19 in two donors. The cohort was made up of two young adult volunteers, one female and one male, who were previously healthy.

At least ten counts were recorded for this clonotype. There is no known antigen for this receptor. There are no base qualities to consult, and no much larger clone falls within one base. Sequencing relied on an Illumina NovaSeq 6000. cDNA libraries for TCRalpha and TCRbeta were prepared by 5'RACE using constant-segment primers, with sample barcodes and unique molecular identifiers added. Trizol reagent was used to extract RNA from every sample. Library amplification was performed in two PCR steps, and a second sample barcode and Illumina TruSeq adapters were introduced in the second step. The libraries were sequenced on an Illumina NovaSeq using 2 x 150 bp paired-end reads. The study's processing was this. The reads were demultiplexed and collapsed into UMI-guided consensus sequences using migec v1.2.7. Using mixcr v2.1.11, UMI consensuses were aligned to TRA and TRB V and J templates and then assembled into clonotypes. Clonotypes were classified as expanded or contracted when called significant by both edgeR and NoisET, with noise models trained on biological replicates. For edgeR calls, the thresholds were a false discovery rate-adjusted p below 0.01 and a log2 fold-change of 1. As an exploratory analysis of dynamics, max-normalized trajectories of the 1000 most abundant clonotypes were examined with PCA combined with hierarchical clustering. The CD4 or CD8 phenotype of responding clones was assigned using the separately sequenced CD4+ and CD8+ repertoires. TCRdb trimmed the raw reads at Q25, called clones with MiXCR and kept productive beta chains. CDR3 protein duplicates are merged, each entry listing the most common genes and DNA. TCRdb's processing, not the authors', yielded these V and J calls. This sample lists 250,000 to 350,000 distinct CDR3 sequences; 15% to 20% were detected once. 20% to 25% of the sample is held by the ten biggest clonotypes.

Paper-wide results and their limitations: SARS-CoV-2 specificity was not confirmed for the second-wave clones peaking on day 37. The study covered only a couple of mild cases, and larger cohorts including severe cases with pre-infection samples were considered necessary. Balanced CD4/CD8 phenotypes were observed for clones contracting from day 15 to 85, whereas a bias towards CD4+ was observed for a second wave of clones expanding from day 15 to 37. The detection of some responding clones in pre-infection memory suggests that pre-existing cross-reactive memory T cells joined the SARS-CoV-2 response. Contracting CD4+ clones were located mainly in the CM and EM memory subsets, whereas CD8+ clones were found to be enriched in EMRA.

From a lookup of the germline V gene, CDR1 and CDR2 are SGHTA and FQGTGA. Inclusive of the bounding cysteine and phenylalanine, the CDR3 is 14 residues long. Here the CDR3 DNA is all that survives: 42 bases in frame from base 1. V and J lose 5 bases and 4 bases, and a span of 14 bases separates them. Ficoll-Paque density gradient centrifugation was used to isolate PBMCs. The source is a man aged 18 to 29 who had mild COVID-19 (a few samples of this study predate the infection). The sample titles of this study are shuffled in the database, so cell type and time point are left out; the donor was told from shared clones. Sequences were obtained from PBMCs or a T cell subset sorted from them (not recorded which). The rearranged chain carries TRBV7-3 and TRBJ2-5; a confident D gene designation cannot be given. The CDR3 is CASSPSSFGETQYF. In nucleotides, the sequence is TGTGCCAGCAGCCCCTCTAGTTTCGGAGAGACCCAGTACTTC.